The rows below give T cell receptor beta chains drawn from one sample of a study of T cell responses to AZD1222 COVID-19 vaccine. Produced via immunoSEQ multiplex PCR; TCRdb's table is partial and in-frame only. This sample has roughly 60,000 clones; 60% to 85% occur once, and the top ten carry under 4.5%. This specimen consisted of peripheral blood, obtained 28 days after the second AZD1222 dose. The receptor set was obtained from an adult who received the AZD1222 COVID-19 vaccine. Both conserved end residues are part of each CDR3. The order of the fields is CDR3 DNA, CDR3 protein, V gene, J gene, clone size, D gene. D genes are given only for firm matches. Expanded clones get a size class; other rows say once, few or many, or leave the size out.

CDR3nt: TGTGCCTGGGGCCCCACAGGCCTTGAAGCTTTCTTT
CDR3aa: CAWGPTGLEAFF
v_gene: TRBV30
j_gene: TRBJ1-1
abundance: .
d_gene: .

CDR3nt: TGTGCCAGCAGCCGCGGGACTAGCGGGGGCCGTAGCACAGATACGCAGTATTTT
CDR3aa: CASSRGTSGGRSTDTQYF
v_gene: TRBV11-2
j_gene: TRBJ2-3
abundance: .
d_gene: TRBD2

CDR3nt: TGTGCCAGCAGCCCGGGACTAACACCCTACGAGCAGTACTTC
CDR3aa: CASSPGLTPYEQYF
v_gene: TRBV7-9
j_gene: TRBJ2-7
abundance: many
d_gene: TRBD2

CDR3nt: TGTGCCAGCAGCCAAGTTCACCCAGGTACATATTCACCCCTCCACTTT
CDR3aa: CASSQVHPGTYSPLHF
v_gene: TRBV3-1/TRBV3-2
j_gene: TRBJ1-6
abundance: .
d_gene: .

CDR3nt: TGTGCCAGCAGCCCAGTGGGCAGGGGACAGACCCAGTACTTC
CDR3aa: CASSPVGRGQTQYF
v_gene: TRBV7-2
j_gene: TRBJ2-5
abundance: .
d_gene: .

CDR3nt: TGTGCCAGCAGCTCCCCTACACGGACAGGGGTTAGCACAGATACGCAGTATTTT
CDR3aa: CASSSPTRTGVSTDTQYF
v_gene: TRBV7-2
j_gene: TRBJ2-3
abundance: few
d_gene: TRBD1

CDR3nt: TGTGCCAGCAGCTGGATAGGCGGGGGTGAAGCTTTCTTT
CDR3aa: CASSWIGGGEAFF
v_gene: TRBV7-9
j_gene: TRBJ1-1
abundance: few
d_gene: .

CDR3nt: TGTGCCAGCAGCCAAGGAGGGGCTATCACAGATACGCAGTATTTT
CDR3aa: CASSQGGAITDTQYF
v_gene: TRBV3-1/TRBV3-2
j_gene: TRBJ2-3
abundance: few
d_gene: .

CDR3nt: TGTGCCAGCAGTTACTCGGAAAGCTCCTACAATGAGCAGTTCTTC
CDR3aa: CASSYSESSYNEQFF
v_gene: TRBV6-5
j_gene: TRBJ2-1
abundance: once
d_gene: .

CDR3nt: TGTGCCAGCAGCCGGGACGAGGTTGGCACCGGGGAGCTGTTTTTT
CDR3aa: CASSRDEVGTGELFF
v_gene: TRBV2
j_gene: TRBJ2-2
abundance: .
d_gene: .

CDR3nt: TGTGCCAGCAGTGAAGGTTTTTTGGCGGGGCAAGAGACCCAGTACTTC
CDR3aa: CASSEGFLAGQETQYF
v_gene: TRBV6-1
j_gene: TRBJ2-5
abundance: .
d_gene: .

CDR3nt: TGTGCCACCAGCAGAGATTCCAGGAGCACAGATACGCAGTATTTT
CDR3aa: CATSRDSRSTDTQYF
v_gene: TRBV15
j_gene: TRBJ2-3
abundance: .
d_gene: .

CDR3nt: TGTGCCAGCAGCCCAACCTCGGGTGGCTACGAGCAGTACTTC
CDR3aa: CASSPTSGGYEQYF
v_gene: TRBV7-2
j_gene: TRBJ2-7
abundance: medium-sized
d_gene: .

CDR3nt: TGTGCCAGCAGATCCCCGGGAAGAAACTATGGCTACACCTTC
CDR3aa: CASRSPGRNYGYTF
v_gene: TRBV6-5
j_gene: TRBJ1-2
abundance: few
d_gene: .

CDR3nt: TGTGCCAGCAGCTTGGGGACAGGGGCGAGGGTCACTGAAGCTTTCTTT
CDR3aa: CASSLGTGARVTEAFF
v_gene: TRBV5-6
j_gene: TRBJ1-1
abundance: .
d_gene: TRBD1

CDR3nt: TGCAGTAGCGCCGGGGGGCGGGAGCAGTACTTC
CDR3aa: CSSAGGREQYF
v_gene: TRBV20-1
j_gene: TRBJ2-7
abundance: .
d_gene: .

CDR3nt: TGTGCCAGCAGCCACACTAGCGATCTAGATACGCAGTATTTT
CDR3aa: CASSHTSDLDTQYF
v_gene: TRBV7-9
j_gene: TRBJ2-3
abundance: .
d_gene: TRBD2

CDR3nt: TGTGCCAGCAGGGGCGTATGGGGTGAAGGCTACACCTTC
CDR3aa: CASRGVWGEGYTF
v_gene: TRBV11-2
j_gene: TRBJ1-2
abundance: .
d_gene: .

CDR3nt: TGCGCCAGCAGACCTGGACGGAGGAGCGACACTGAAGCTTTCTTT
CDR3aa: CASRPGRRSDTEAFF
v_gene: TRBV10-2
j_gene: TRBJ1-1
abundance: once
d_gene: .

CDR3nt: TGTGCCAGCAGCTTAGTGGGACAGGCGACCAATCAGCCCCAGCATTTT
CDR3aa: CASSLVGQATNQPQHF
v_gene: TRBV7-2
j_gene: TRBJ1-5
abundance: .
d_gene: TRBD1

CDR3nt: TGTGCCAGCAGCCCACGACTAGCGGGGGGACTCAGTCCGGATACGCAGTATTTT
CDR3aa: CASSPRLAGGLSPDTQYF
v_gene: TRBV11-2
j_gene: TRBJ2-3
abundance: .
d_gene: TRBD2

CDR3nt: TGTGCCAGCAGCCATGGATTAGGGGAAACCTACGAGCAGTACTTC
CDR3aa: CASSHGLGETYEQYF
v_gene: TRBV3-1/TRBV3-2
j_gene: TRBJ2-7
abundance: few
d_gene: .

CDR3nt: TGTGCCAGCAGTCAGTGGGACAGGGTTTCACCCCTCCACTTT
CDR3aa: CASSQWDRVSPLHF
v_gene: TRBV28
j_gene: TRBJ1-6
abundance: .
d_gene: TRBD1

CDR3nt: TGTGCCAGCAGCCCCCGGGCCCTAAACACCGGGGAGCTGTTTTTT
CDR3aa: CASSPRALNTGELFF
v_gene: TRBV3-1/TRBV3-2
j_gene: TRBJ2-2
abundance: .
d_gene: .

CDR3nt: TGTGCCAGCAGCCCCCAAAGCGGTGAAGCTTTCTTT
CDR3aa: CASSPQSGEAFF
v_gene: TRBV9
j_gene: TRBJ1-1
abundance: once
d_gene: .

CDR3nt: TGTGCCAGCAGTGAAGGCTTGACAGGGGGTAATAATTCACCCCTCCACTTT
CDR3aa: CASSEGLTGGNNSPLHF
v_gene: TRBV6-1
j_gene: TRBJ1-6
abundance: .
d_gene: TRBD1

CDR3nt: TGCGCCAGCAGCCAAGAGAACAGGGTTGAGATAGATACGCAGTATTTT
CDR3aa: CASSQENRVEIDTQYF
v_gene: TRBV4-3
j_gene: TRBJ2-3
abundance: .
d_gene: .

CDR3nt: TGTGCCAGCAGCGATACAGGGCTGCCGCAGCCCCAGCATTTT
CDR3aa: CASSDTGLPQPQHF
v_gene: TRBV28
j_gene: TRBJ1-5
abundance: .
d_gene: .

CDR3nt: TGTGCCAGCAGTTACGGAGACAGGGGCTCACCCCTCCACTTT
CDR3aa: CASSYGDRGSPLHF
v_gene: TRBV6-2/TRBV6-3
j_gene: TRBJ1-6
abundance: .
d_gene: TRBD1

CDR3nt: TGTGCCAGCAGTTACTCCCGGGACACCGGGGAGCTGTTTTTT
CDR3aa: CASSYSRDTGELFF
v_gene: TRBV6-5
j_gene: TRBJ2-2
abundance: .
d_gene: .

CDR3nt: TGTGCCAGCAGCCAAGATAGGGGCACAGATACGCAGTATTTT
CDR3aa: CASSQDRGTDTQYF
v_gene: TRBV14
j_gene: TRBJ2-3
abundance: once
d_gene: .

CDR3nt: TGTGCCATCAGTGAGTCGAGGGATGCTTTAGGGTGGCAGTACTTC
CDR3aa: CAISESRDALGWQYF
v_gene: TRBV10-3
j_gene: TRBJ2-7
abundance: .
d_gene: .

CDR3nt: TGTGCCAGCACCCAACCTCCGGGGGGCAATCAGCCCCAGCATTTT
CDR3aa: CASTQPPGGNQPQHF
v_gene: TRBV6-4
j_gene: TRBJ1-5
abundance: .
d_gene: .

CDR3nt: TGTGCCAGCTCACCACCGAGCGGGGGCCTCTACAATGAGCAGTTCTTC
CDR3aa: CASSPPSGGLYNEQFF
v_gene: TRBV18
j_gene: TRBJ2-1
abundance: .
d_gene: TRBD2

CDR3nt: TGTGCCAGCAGCGTCGACCTACGGACCCAGTACTTC
CDR3aa: CASSVDLRTQYF
v_gene: TRBV9
j_gene: TRBJ2-5
abundance: .
d_gene: .

CDR3nt: TGTGCCAGCAGCCAAGAGGGATTTAATTCACCCCTCCACTTT
CDR3aa: CASSQEGFNSPLHF
v_gene: TRBV7-2
j_gene: TRBJ1-6
abundance: .
d_gene: .